The 4 T cell receptor beta chains below come from one sample, sequenced in a study of blood T cell repertoires in COVID-19. The table came from immunoSEQ multiplex PCR; TCRdb's copy has only in-frame clones and leaves some out. The sample includes around 200,000 clones, around 79% of them seen just once. The sequenced sample was peripheral blood. Receptors were obtained from a woman in her forties or fifties with acute or convalescent COVID-19.

V and J are TRBV6-5 and TRBJ1-2, with D possibly being TRBD1 (5 bases). This CDR3 has 13 amino acids. V lost 5 bases and J 8 bases, leaving 15 bases between the germline ends. Germline V gives CDR1 MNHEY, CDR2 SVGAGI. The CDR3 loop reads CASSPTTAGGYTF. The DNA for the CDR3 is TGTGCCAGCAGTCCTACGACAGCGGGAGGCTACACCTTC.

V usage is TRBV12-5 and J usage is TRBJ1-4; TRBD1 matches at 7 bases. The CDR3 contains 14 residues. V lost 5 bases, J lost 5 bases, and 5 bases stayed unmatched. Germline CDR1 reads LGHNT; CDR2 reads FRNRAP. DNA of the CDR3: TGTGCTAGTGGTCTCGGGACAGCGAATGAAAAACTGTTTTTT. It is translated as CASGLGTANEKLFF.

The chain links TRBV7-9 to TRBJ2-7, with 11 bases fitting TRBD2. Per germline, CDR1 SEHNR and CDR2 FQNEAQ (reference sequence). CDR3 length: 15 amino acids. The V and J ends lost 4 bases and 3 bases, in that order; junction bases with no gene match: 5. The CDR3 coding sequence is TGTGCCAGCAGCTCACCGACTAGCGGGAACTACGAGCAGTACTTC. Its protein is CASSSPTSGNYEQYF.

The chain links TRBV5-6 to TRBJ1-5; 7 nucleotides line up with TRBD1. The CDR3 runs to 14 residues. CDR1 is SGHDT, CDR2 YYEEEE, per germline. After removal of 6 bases from V and 8 bases from J, the junction contained 11 bases not matched to a gene. The CDR3 loop reads CASIRQGAKEPQHF. As DNA, the CDR3 is TGTGCCAGCATCAGACAGGGTGCCAAGGAGCCCCAGCATTTT.